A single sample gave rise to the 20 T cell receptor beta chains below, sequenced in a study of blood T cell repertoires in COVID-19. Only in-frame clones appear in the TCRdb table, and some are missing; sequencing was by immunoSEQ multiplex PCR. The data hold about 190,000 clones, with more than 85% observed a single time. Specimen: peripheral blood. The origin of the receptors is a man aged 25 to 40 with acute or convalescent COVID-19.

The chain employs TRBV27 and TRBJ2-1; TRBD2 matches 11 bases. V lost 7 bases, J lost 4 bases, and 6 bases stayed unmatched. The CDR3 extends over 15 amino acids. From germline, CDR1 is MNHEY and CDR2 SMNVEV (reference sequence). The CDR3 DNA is TGTGCCAGCACTCCCGGGACTAGCGGTTACAATGAGCAGTTCTTC. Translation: CASTPGTSGYNEQFF.

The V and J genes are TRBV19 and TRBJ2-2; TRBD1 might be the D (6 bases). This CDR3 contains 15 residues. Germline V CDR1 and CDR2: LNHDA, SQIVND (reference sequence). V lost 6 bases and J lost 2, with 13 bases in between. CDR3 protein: CASSPHRANTGELFF. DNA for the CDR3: TGTGCCAGTAGCCCCCACAGGGCCAACACCGGGGAGCTGTTTTTT.

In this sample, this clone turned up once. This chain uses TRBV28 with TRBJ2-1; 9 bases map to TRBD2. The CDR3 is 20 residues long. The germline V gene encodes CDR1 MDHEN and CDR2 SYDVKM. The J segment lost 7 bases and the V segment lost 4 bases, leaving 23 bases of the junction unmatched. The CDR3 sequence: CASSSIKRAGGAQVGNEQFF. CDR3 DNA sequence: TGTGCCAGCAGTTCAATCAAACGGGCGGGGGGGGCCCAGGTAGGAAATGAGCAGTTCTTC.

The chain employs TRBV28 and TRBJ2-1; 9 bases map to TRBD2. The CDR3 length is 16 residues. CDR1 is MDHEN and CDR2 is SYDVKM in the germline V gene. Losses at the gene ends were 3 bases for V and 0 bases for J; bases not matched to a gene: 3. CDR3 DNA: TGTGCCAGCAGTTTGGGTAGCGGGAGCTCCTACAATGAGCAGTTCTTC. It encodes CASSLGSGSSYNEQFF.

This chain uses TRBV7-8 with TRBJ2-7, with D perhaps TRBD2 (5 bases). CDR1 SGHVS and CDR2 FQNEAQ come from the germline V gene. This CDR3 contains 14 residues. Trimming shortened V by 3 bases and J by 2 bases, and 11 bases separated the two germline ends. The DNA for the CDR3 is TGTGCCAGCAGCTTCCGAGGGATCCCCTACGAGCAGTACTTC. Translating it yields CASSFRGIPYEQYF.

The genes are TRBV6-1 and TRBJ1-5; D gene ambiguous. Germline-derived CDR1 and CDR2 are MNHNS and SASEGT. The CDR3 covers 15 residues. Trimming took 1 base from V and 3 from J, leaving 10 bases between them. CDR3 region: CASSEEIRFNQPQHF. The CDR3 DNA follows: TGTGCCAGCAGTGAAGAGATACGGTTCAATCAGCCCCAGCATTTT.

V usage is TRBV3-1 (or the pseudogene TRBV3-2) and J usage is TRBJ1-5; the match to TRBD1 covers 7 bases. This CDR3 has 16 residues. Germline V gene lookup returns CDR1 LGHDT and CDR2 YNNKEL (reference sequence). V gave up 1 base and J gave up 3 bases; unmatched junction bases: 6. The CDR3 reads CASSQGSRGVNQPQHF. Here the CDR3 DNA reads TGTGCCAGCAGCCAAGGATCCAGGGGGGTCAATCAGCCCCAGCATTTT.

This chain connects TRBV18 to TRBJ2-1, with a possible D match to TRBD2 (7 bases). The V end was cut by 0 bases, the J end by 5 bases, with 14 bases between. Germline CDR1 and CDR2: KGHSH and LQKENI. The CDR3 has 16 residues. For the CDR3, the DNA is TGTGCCAGCTCACCACCTTCAGGGGAGGGTCACAATGAGCAGTTCTTC. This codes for CASSPPSGEGHNEQFF. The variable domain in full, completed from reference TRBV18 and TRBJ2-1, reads NAGVMQNPRHLVRRRGQEARLRCSPMKGHSHVYWYRQLPEEGLKFMVYLQKENIIDESGMPKERFSAEFPKEGPSILRIQQVVRGDSAAYFCASSPPSGEGHNEQFFGPGTRLTVL.

The DNA for the CDR3 is TGCGCCAGCAGATGGGAACCCCGGGACAGGGTCGAGCAGTACTTC. Its protein product is CASRWEPRDRVEQYF. The genes are TRBV5-1 and TRBJ2-7, with 9 positions matching TRBD1. After removal of 5 bases from V and 6 bases from J, the junction contained 12 bases not matched to a gene. The CDR3 sequence is 15 residues long. Germline V gives CDR1 SGHRS, CDR2 YFSETQ.

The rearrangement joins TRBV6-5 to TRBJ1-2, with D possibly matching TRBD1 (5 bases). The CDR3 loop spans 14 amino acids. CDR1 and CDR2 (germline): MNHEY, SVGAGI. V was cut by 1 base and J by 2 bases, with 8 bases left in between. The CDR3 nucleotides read TGTGCCAGCAGTTACTTCGGGGGGAACTATGGCTACACCTTC. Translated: CASSYFGGNYGYTF.

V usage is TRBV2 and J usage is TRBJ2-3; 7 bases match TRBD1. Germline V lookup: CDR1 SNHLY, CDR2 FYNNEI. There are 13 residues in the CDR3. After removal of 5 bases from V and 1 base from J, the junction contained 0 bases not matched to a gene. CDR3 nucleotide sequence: TGTGCCAGCAGTACAGGGGGCACAGATACGCAGTATTTT. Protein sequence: CASSTGGTDTQYF.

DNA for the CDR3: TGTGCCAGCAGACTTACCGGGGGCGAGCAGTACTTC. It yields the protein CASRLTGGEQYF. The rearrangement links TRBV7-9 to TRBJ2-7; D possibly corresponds to TRBD2 (6 bases). From germline, CDR1 is SEHNR and CDR2 FQNEAQ (reference sequence). V shed 6 bases and J shed 6 bases, with 12 bases lying between them. The CDR3 is made up of 12 amino acids.

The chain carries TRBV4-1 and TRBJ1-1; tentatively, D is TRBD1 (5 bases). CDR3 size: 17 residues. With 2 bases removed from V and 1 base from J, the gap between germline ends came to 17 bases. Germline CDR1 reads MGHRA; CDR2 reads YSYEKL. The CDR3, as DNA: TGCGCCAGCAGCCAAAGGGGCAGTGGAATCTCGAACACTGAAGCTTTCTTT. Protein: CASSQRGSGISNTEAFF.

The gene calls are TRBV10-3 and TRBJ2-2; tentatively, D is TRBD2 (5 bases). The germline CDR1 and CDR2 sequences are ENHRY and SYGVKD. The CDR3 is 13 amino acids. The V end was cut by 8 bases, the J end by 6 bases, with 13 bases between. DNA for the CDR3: TGTGCCATCTCCTTCGGGAATCCCGGGGAGCTGTTTTTT. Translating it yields CAISFGNPGELFF.

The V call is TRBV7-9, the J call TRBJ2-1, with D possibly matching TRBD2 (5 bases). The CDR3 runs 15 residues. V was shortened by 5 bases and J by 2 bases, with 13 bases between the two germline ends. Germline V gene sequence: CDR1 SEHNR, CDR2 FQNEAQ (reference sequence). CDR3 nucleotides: TGTGCCAGCAGCCCGACCAGCGGAACCTACAATGAGCAGTTCTTC. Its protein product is CASSPTSGTYNEQFF. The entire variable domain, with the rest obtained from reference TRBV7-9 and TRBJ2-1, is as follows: DTGVSQNPRHKITKRGQNVTFRCDPISEHNRLYWYRQTLGQGPEFLTYFQNEAQLEKSRLLSDRFSAERPKGSFSTLEIQRTEQGDSAMYLCASSPTSGTYNEQFFGPGTRLTVL.

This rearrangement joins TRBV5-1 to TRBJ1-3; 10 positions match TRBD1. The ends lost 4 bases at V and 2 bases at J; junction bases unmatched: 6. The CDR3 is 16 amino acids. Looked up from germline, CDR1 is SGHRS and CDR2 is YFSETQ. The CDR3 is CASSPWDRGTGNTIYF. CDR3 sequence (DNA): TGCGCCAGCAGCCCCTGGGACAGGGGCACTGGAAACACCATATATTTT.

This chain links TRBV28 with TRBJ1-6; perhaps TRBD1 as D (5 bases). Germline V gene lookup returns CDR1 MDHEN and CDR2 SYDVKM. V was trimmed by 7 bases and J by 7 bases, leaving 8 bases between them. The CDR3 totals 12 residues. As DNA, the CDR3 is TGTGCCAGCACTGGGGGGAATTCACCCCTCCACTTT. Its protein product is CASTGGNSPLHF.

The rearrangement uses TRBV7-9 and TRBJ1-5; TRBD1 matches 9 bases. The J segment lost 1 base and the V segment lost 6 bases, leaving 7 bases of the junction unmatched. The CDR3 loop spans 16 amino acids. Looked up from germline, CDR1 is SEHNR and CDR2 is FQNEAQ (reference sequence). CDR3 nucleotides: TGTGCCAGCAGTCAGACAGGGGGTATAAGCAATCAGCCCCAGCATTTT. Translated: CASSQTGGISNQPQHF. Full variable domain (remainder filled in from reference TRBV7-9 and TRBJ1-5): DTGVSQNPRHKITKRGQNVTFRCDPISEHNRLYWYRQTLGQGPEFLTYFQNEAQLEKSRLLSDRFSAERPKGSFSTLEIQRTEQGDSAMYLCASSQTGGISNQPQHFGDGTRLSIL.

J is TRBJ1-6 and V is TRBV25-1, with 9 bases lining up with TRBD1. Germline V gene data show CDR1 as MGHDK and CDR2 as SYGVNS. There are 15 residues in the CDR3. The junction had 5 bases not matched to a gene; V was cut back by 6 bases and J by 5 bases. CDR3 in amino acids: CASSADRGDNSPLHF. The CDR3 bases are TGTGCCAGCAGCGCGGACAGGGGCGATAATTCACCCCTCCACTTT.

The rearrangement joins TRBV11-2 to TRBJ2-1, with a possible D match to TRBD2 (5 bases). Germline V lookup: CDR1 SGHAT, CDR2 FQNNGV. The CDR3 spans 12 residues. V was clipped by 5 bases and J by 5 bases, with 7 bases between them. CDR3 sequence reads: CASSRRNNEQFF. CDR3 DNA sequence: TGTGCCAGCAGCCGGAGGAACAATGAGCAGTTCTTC.